What follows are 9 T cell receptor beta chains derived from one specimen sequenced in a study of early T cells in non-severe SARS-CoV-2 infection. TCRdb itself ran the 5' RACE reads through MiXCR, one entry per CDR3 protein. The table has about 31,000 distinct CDR3 sequences, 5.4% seen once. The sequencing sample was made of whole blood. Receptors originate from an adult who was a healthcare worker with PCR-confirmed SARS-CoV-2 infection or an uninfected control (not recorded which).

This clonotype was observed a handful of times. The chain has TRBV12-3 or TRBV12-4 and TRBJ2-2; D might be TRBD1 (6 bases). This CDR3 region has 16 residues. V was shortened by 3 bases and J by 1 base, with 12 bases between the two germline ends. In DNA form, the CDR3 reads TGTGCCAGCAGTTTTACGACAGGTTTGAACACCGGGGAGCTGTTTTTT. Translation gives CASSFTTGLNTGELFF.

Only a few counts were recorded for this clonotype. This chain joins TRBV11-2 and TRBJ2-7; 14 nucleotides align to TRBD2. CDR1 and CDR2 from the germline V gene are SGHAT and FQNNGV. V lost 0 bases, J lost 0 bases, and 4 bases stayed unmatched. This CDR3 contains 18 residues. CDR3 region: CASSLDRTSGRSSYEQYF. As DNA, the CDR3 is TGTGCCAGCAGCTTAGATCGGACTAGCGGGAGGAGCTCCTACGAGCAGTACTTC.

This clonotype came up a few times. The chain recombines TRBV20-1 with TRBJ2-3; D is uncertain. V lost 7 bases and J lost 6, with 8 bases in between. This CDR3 is built from 10 residues. Looked up from germline, CDR1 is DFQATT and CDR2 is SNEGSKA (reference sequence). For the CDR3, the DNA is TGCAGTGTGCCCAGGGATACGCAGTATTTT. Encoded protein: CSVPRDTQYF.

V is TRBV7-2 and J is TRBJ2-3, with D hard to call. CDR3 length equals 12 residues. Trimming took 1 base from V and 6 from J, leaving 5 bases between them. Germline CDR1 and CDR2: SGHTA and FQGNSA. This chain's CDR3 is CASSLGRDTQYF. The CDR3 DNA is TGTGCCAGCAGCTTAGGCCGGGATACGCAGTATTTT.

In its sample, this clonotype was seen many times. The genes are TRBV10-3 and TRBJ1-1; 8 bases fit TRBD1. CDR3 length equals 13 residues. V lost 6 bases and J lost 7; bases outside the gene matches: 7. Germline V gene data show CDR1 as ENHRY and CDR2 as SYGVKD. This CDR3 reads CAISEQQGVEAFF. CDR3 nucleotides: TGTGCCATCAGCGAACAACAGGGGGTTGAAGCTTTCTTT.

CDR3: CASRRQHPEKLFF. The CDR3 DNA sequence: TGTGCCAGCAGAAGACAGCACCCTGAAAAACTGTTTTTT. V is TRBV28 and J is TRBJ1-4; a possible D gene is TRBD1 (5 bases). Germline CDR1 MDHEN, CDR2 SYDVKM. V lost 6 bases and J lost 7, with 12 bases in between. The CDR3 totals 13 residues.

This clonotype came up many times. The chain recombines TRBV7-6 with TRBJ2-5, with D perhaps assigned TRBD1 or TRBD2 (5 bases each). V gave up 4 bases and J gave up 2 bases, with 8 bases separating them. Looked up from germline, CDR1 is SGHVS and CDR2 is FNYEAQ. The length of the CDR3 is 13 residues. CDR3 sequence reads: CASSWGRQETQYF. CDR3 coding DNA: TGTGCCAGCAGCTGGGGACGGCAAGAGACCCAGTACTTC.

Ten or more counts support this clonotype. This chain connects TRBV10-1 to TRBJ2-5; 10 positions agree with TRBD2. The V gene's germline CDR1 is WNHNN and CDR2 SYGVQD (reference sequence). The CDR3 totals 16 residues. V lost 3 bases to trimming and J lost 5 bases; unmatched junction nucleotides: 9. The CDR3 bases are TGCGCCAGCAGTGAAAGTGCCCTAGCGGGAGTGGAGACCCAGTACTTC. Its translation is CASSESALAGVETQYF.

This clonotype was picked up a small number of times. This chain's CDR3 is CASSPRDRVSNYGYTF. CDR3 DNA: TGTGCCAGCTCTCCCCGGGACAGGGTCTCCAACTATGGCTACACCTTC. The chain employs TRBV18 and TRBJ1-2, with 9 bases identical to TRBD1. This CDR3 contains 16 residues. Germline CDR1 KGHSH, CDR2 LQKENI. V shed 6 bases, J shed 2 bases, and the junction held 10 bases outside the gene matches.